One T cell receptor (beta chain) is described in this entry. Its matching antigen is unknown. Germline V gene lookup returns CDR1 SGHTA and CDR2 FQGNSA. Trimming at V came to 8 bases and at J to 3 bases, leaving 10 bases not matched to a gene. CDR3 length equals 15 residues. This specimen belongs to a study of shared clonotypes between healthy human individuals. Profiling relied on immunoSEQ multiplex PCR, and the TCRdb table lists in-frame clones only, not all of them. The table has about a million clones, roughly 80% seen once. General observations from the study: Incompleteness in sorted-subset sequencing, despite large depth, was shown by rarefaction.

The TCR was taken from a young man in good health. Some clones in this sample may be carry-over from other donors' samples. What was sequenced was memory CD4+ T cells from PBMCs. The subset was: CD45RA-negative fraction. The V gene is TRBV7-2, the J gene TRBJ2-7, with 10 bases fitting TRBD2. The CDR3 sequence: CASGTIAGGSYEQYF. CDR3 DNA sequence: TGTGCCAGCGGCACTATAGCGGGAGGCAGCTACGAGCAGTACTTC.